This entry describes one TCR beta chain. This CDR3 has 17 amino acids. Losses at the gene ends were 1 base for V and 3 bases for J; bases not matched to a gene: 9. Germline V lookup: CDR1 LGHNA, CDR2 YSLEER. The data were taken from a study of shared T cell receptors in the human thymus. Produced via immunoSEQ multiplex PCR; TCRdb's table is partial and in-frame only. The table records some 760,000 clones, approximately 83% of them present only once. These data also featured in a second study, about human thymus T cells.

The chain is built from TRBV4-3 and TRBJ2-1, with 7 bases identical to TRBD2. This sequence originates from a girl under three years old with a congenital heart defect. The sample consisted of thymocytes. As DNA, the CDR3 is TGCGCCAGCAGCCAAGCCCGGGGGGACCCCTGCTACAATGAGCAGTTCTTC. Translating gives CASSQARGDPCYNEQFF.